The rows below give T cell receptor beta chains drawn from one sample of a study of blood T cell repertoires in COVID-19. Assay used: immunoSEQ multiplex PCR; TCRdb lists only in-frame clones, some missing. The data contain about 280,000 clones, 75% to 90% of them singletons. The sequencing sample was made of peripheral blood. These receptors were collected from a woman in her thirties or forties who had recovered from COVID-19. Both conserved end residues are part of each CDR3. D genes are given only for firm matches. Clone size appears in some rows only: once, few, many, or a class for an expanded clone.

D | J | V | size | DNA | CDR3
- | TRBJ1-6 | TRBV6-5 | - | TGTGCCAGCAATAACAGGGATTGGAATTCACCCCTCCACTTT | CASNNRDWNSPLHF
- | TRBJ1-2 | TRBV30 | - | TGTGCCTGGAGTGGTGGGGCTACCAACTATGGCTACACCTTC | CAWSGGATNYGYTF
TRBD2 | TRBJ2-7 | TRBV7-2 | - | TGTGCCAGCAGCCCCCGACTAGCCGTCGACGAGCAGTACTTC | CASSPRLAVDEQYF
- | TRBJ2-5 | TRBV21-1 | - | TGTGCCAGCAGCAAAGGGAGGGGACTAGCGGGCCCATACCAAGAGACCCAGTACTTC | CASSKGRGLAGPYQETQYF
- | TRBJ1-4 | TRBV28 | - | TGTGCCAGCAGCCTAGGGAGAGGGCTGTTTTTT | CASSLGRGLFF
- | TRBJ1-1 | TRBV18 | - | TGTGCCAGCTCACCAGATACCGGGTCGCACACTGAAGCTTTCTTT | CASSPDTGSHTEAFF
TRBD2 | TRBJ2-7 | TRBV7-2 | - | TGTGCCAGCAGCTTAACTCTAGCGGGAGGTGTCGACGAGCAGTACTTC | CASSLTLAGGVDEQYF
TRBD1 | TRBJ2-7 | TRBV5-1 | - | TGCGCCAGCAGCTCGGACCCTAAACGCGGACAGGGCCGGTACTACGAGCAGTACTTC | CASSSDPKRGQGRYYEQYF
TRBD1 | TRBJ1-1 | TRBV27 | - | TGTGCCAGCAGTATTCAGGGGGGCACTGAAGCTTTCTTT | CASSIQGGTEAFF
- | TRBJ2-2 | TRBV27 | - | TGTGCCAGCAGTTTACCCGGCGGGTACACCGGGGAGCTGTTTTTT | CASSLPGGYTGELFF
TRBD1 | TRBJ1-1 | TRBV19 | - | TGTGCCAGTAACACACAGGGGAAGGGCACTGAAGCTTTCTTT | CASNTQGKGTEAFF
TRBD2 | TRBJ2-7 | TRBV7-3 | - | TGTGCCAGCAGCTTTTTTCGGCTAGCGGAGTACTTC | CASSFFRLAEYF
- | TRBJ2-5 | TRBV28 | - | TGTGCCAGCAGTTCCCCCCAGGCGGGACCCCTCGGAACCCAGTACTTC | CASSSPQAGPLGTQYF
TRBD2 | TRBJ2-7 | TRBV11-2 | - | TGTGCCAGCAGCTCTAATAGCGGGAGTACTTACGAGCAGTACTTC | CASSSNSGSTYEQYF
TRBD1 | TRBJ2-1 | TRBV2 | - | TGTGCCAGCAGAGGATCCGGGACAGGGGGGAATGAGCAGTTCTTC | CASRGSGTGGNEQFF
- | TRBJ1-1 | TRBV11-3 | many | TGTGCCAGCAGCCTCCCCAGGGAGGGGAACACTGAAGCTTTCTTT | CASSLPREGNTEAFF
- | TRBJ1-2 | TRBV28 | - | TGTGCCACAGGCTCAGGGGACGGGCTGTATGGCTACACCTTC | CATGSGDGLYGYTF
TRBD1 | TRBJ1-4 | TRBV5-1 | - | TGCGCCAGCAGCCCCGGGACAGAGAATGAAAAACTGTTTTTT | CASSPGTENEKLFF
- | TRBJ1-1 | TRBV7-8 | - | TGTGCCAGCAGCCCACAGATGGACACTGAAGCTTTCTTT | CASSPQMDTEAFF
TRBD2 | TRBJ2-1 | TRBV27 | - | TGTGCCAGCAGGCTGCAACGGGAGGGTTCCTACAATGAGCAGTTCTTC | CASRLQREGSYNEQFF
- | TRBJ2-7 | TRBV7-9 | - | TGTGCCAGCAGTTCCCCCGGACACGACGAGCAGTACTTC | CASSSPGHDEQYF
- | TRBJ1-1 | TRBV3-1/TRBV3-2 | few | TGTGCCAGCAGCGCCCAAGGGGGTACTGAAGCTTTCTTT | CASSAQGGTEAFF
- | TRBJ2-5 | TRBV10-3 | - | TGTGCCACTCGGGATGACCAAGAGACCCAGTACTTC | CATRDDQETQYF
- | TRBJ1-6 | TRBV12-3/TRBV12-4 | - | TGTGCCAGCAGTTGGACTGGAGGCTCACCCCTCCACTTT | CASSWTGGSPLHF
- | TRBJ2-7 | TRBV5-3 | - | TGTGCCAGAAGCCCGGCCGGGACACTCTCCTACGAGCAGTACTTC | CARSPAGTLSYEQYF
- | TRBJ2-7 | TRBV6-1 | - | TGTGCCAGCAGTGAAGCCGGGACTCGTCACGAGCAGTACTTC | CASSEAGTRHEQYF
- | TRBJ2-5 | TRBV6-6 | - | TGTGCCAGCAGGGGCTGGCAAGAGACCCAGTACTTC | CASRGWQETQYF
- | TRBJ2-1 | TRBV6-6 | - | TGTGCCAGCAGAACTCCCGGGACAACAAATGAGCAGTTCTTC | CASRTPGTTNEQFF
- | TRBJ2-3 | TRBV4-1 | - | TGCGCCAGCAGCCAAGTAGCACCTAGCACAGATACGCAGTATTTT | CASSQVAPSTDTQYF
TRBD1 | TRBJ1-1 | TRBV5-1 | once | TGCGCCAGCCGAGCAGGGGGCGCGAACACTGAAGCTTTCTTT | CASRAGGANTEAFF
TRBD2 | TRBJ2-1 | TRBV7-2 | - | TGTGCCAGCAGCCCAGAGACTAGCGGGGCTTACAATGAGCAGTTCTTC | CASSPETSGAYNEQFF
- | TRBJ2-3 | TRBV9 | - | TGTGCCAGCAGCCTTCCGGGCGGGTCGGGCGCAGATACGCAGTATTTT | CASSLPGGSGADTQYF
TRBD1 | TRBJ1-2 | TRBV11-2 | - | TGTGCCAGCAGCTTAGATCGAGACAGGGACAACTATGGCTACACCTTC | CASSLDRDRDNYGYTF
- | TRBJ2-1 | TRBV5-1 | once | TGCGCCAGCAGCGATCTAGGACTTGAGCAGTTCTTC | CASSDLGLEQFF
- | TRBJ2-3 | TRBV7-9 | - | TGTGCCAGCAGCTTAGGGCCCCCAGCTAGCGTCCGGACAGATACGCAGTATTTT | CASSLGPPASVRTDTQYF
TRBD1 | TRBJ2-7 | TRBV19 | - | TGTGCCAGTAGTCTCGACACAGGGGGCAGGGAGCAGTACTTC | CASSLDTGGREQYF
- | TRBJ1-5 | TRBV18 | - | TGTGCCAGCTCACCGGGACTGGGGAATCAGCCCCAGCATTTT | CASSPGLGNQPQHF
TRBD1 | TRBJ2-7 | TRBV30 | - | TGTGCCAGGGGACAGGGGGGAACCTACGAGCAGTACTTC | CARGQGGTYEQYF
- | TRBJ1-5 | TRBV27 | - | TGTGCCAGCAGTTTAATCGGCGGTCAGCCCCAGCATTTT | CASSLIGGQPQHF
TRBD1 | TRBJ2-5 | TRBV9 | - | TGTGCCAGCAGCGTGGGACAGGGGACAAGGGAGACCCAGTACTTC | CASSVGQGTRETQYF
- | TRBJ2-1 | TRBV7-9 | - | TGTGCCAGCAGCCACCGGGAAAAAGGCCACAATGAGCAGTTCTTC | CASSHREKGHNEQFF
- | TRBJ1-4 | TRBV30 | few | TGTGCCTGGAGTGTAACTCGGGGTGAAAAACTGTTTTTT | CAWSVTRGEKLFF